The next 6 T cell receptor beta chains were all read from a single sample in a study of blood T cell repertoires in COVID-19. TCRdb's table, derived via immunoSEQ multiplex PCR, lists solely in-frame clones and lacks some. This sample has about 290,000 clones, with approximately 86% found just once. The sample taken for sequencing was peripheral blood. These TCRs come from a woman between 45 and 60 years old with active or convalescent COVID-19.

This clone was seen only once. This chain uses TRBV6-6 with TRBJ1-2; TRBD1 aligns across 10 bases. The germline CDR1 and CDR2 sequences are MNHNY and SVGAGI (reference sequence). There are 15 residues in the CDR3. The junction had 8 bases not matched to a gene; V was cut back by 2 bases and J by 8 bases. Written as DNA, the CDR3 is TGTGCCAGCAGTTACCAGACAGGGGGCGCGGAGGGCTACACCTTC. The encoded protein is CASSYQTGGAEGYTF.

V gene TRBV28 combines with J gene TRBJ2-5, with 8 positions matching TRBD1. V was pared by 4 bases and J by 4 bases, with 5 bases of the junction left unmatched. Per the germline V gene, CDR1 is MDHEN and CDR2 is SYDVKM. This CDR3 comprises 14 residues. The CDR3 DNA follows: TGTGCCAGCAGTTCCCCAGGGGGCCGAGAGACCCAGTACTTC. It yields the protein CASSSPGGRETQYF.

The V gene is TRBV30, the J gene TRBJ2-7; 8 bases fit TRBD2. The CDR3 contains 16 residues. V dropped 1 base and J dropped 2; count of bases not matched to a gene: 10. Looked up from germline, CDR1 is GTSNPN and CDR2 is SVGIG (reference sequence). CDR3 amino acids: CAWSEGSGMNPYEQYF. The CDR3 bases are TGTGCCTGGAGTGAGGGTAGCGGGATGAATCCCTACGAGCAGTACTTC.

The chain carries TRBV2 and TRBJ1-5; 8 bases line up with TRBD1. Unmatched junction bases numbered 1, after V lost 5 bases and J lost 4 bases. The germline CDR1 and CDR2 sequences are SNHLY and FYNNEI. This CDR3 region has 13 residues. As DNA, the CDR3 is TGTGCCAGCAGTCAGGGGGCTAATCAGCCCCAGCATTTT. The encoded protein is CASSQGANQPQHF.

This clone was seen just once. This chain links TRBV7-9 with TRBJ2-1, with D hard to call. The germline V gene encodes CDR1 SEHNR and CDR2 FQNEAQ (reference sequence). Between the trimmed V and J ends, which lost 4 bases and 5 bases, there was a span of 9 bases. This CDR3 is built from 13 residues. The CDR3 is CASSSSGNNEQFF. CDR3 sequence (DNA): TGTGCCAGCAGCTCCTCCGGTAACAATGAGCAGTTCTTC.

This chain links TRBV24-1 with TRBJ2-1; the D gene is possibly TRBD2 (6 bases). V lost 4 bases and J 9 bases, leaving 12 bases between the germline ends. The CDR3 spans 13 residues. CDR1 and CDR2 from the germline V gene are KGHDR and SFDVKD. In DNA form, the CDR3 reads TGTGCCACCAGTGAAAGACTAGAGGCTGAGCAGTTCTTC. Translation: CATSERLEAEQFF.